Listed below are T cell receptor beta chains from one sample, sequenced in a study of human T cells and chemical hapten exposure. TCRdb used MiXCR to reprocess the RACE reads, holding one entry per CDR3 protein. The sample holds around 200,000 distinct CDR3 sequences, 25% to 30% seen once. Material: whole blood, obtained in connection with sensitization to the hapten diphenylcyclopropenone (DPC). These receptors all stem from a woman younger than 45 with alopecia areata. Some clones in this sample may be carry-over from other donors' samples. Both conserved end residues are part of each CDR3. The D gene is left open where the match is weak. The size field is filled for only some rows; it gives once, few, many or a size class.

d_call	v_call	cdr3_length	clone_size	j_call	cdr3_aa	cdr3_nt
.	TRBV3-1	16	few	TRBJ2-2	CASSQGHLLNTGELFF	TGTGCCAGCAGCCAAGGACACCTCCTTAACACCGGGGAGCTGTTTTTT
TRBD1	TRBV4-2	17	.	TRBJ1-6	CASSQARGREPNSPLHF	TGTGCCAGCAGCCAAGCCAGGGGGCGTGAACCAAATTCACCCCTCCACTTT
.	TRBV20-1	11	few	TRBJ2-1	CSAGGQFEQFF	TGCAGTGCTGGGGGTCAATTCGAGCAGTTCTTC
.	TRBV28	14	.	TRBJ1-4	CASATDSTPEKLFF	TGTGCCAGCGCCACGGACTCTACCCCCGAAAAACTGTTTTTT
.	TRBV28	12	.	TRBJ2-1	CASTSRSVGQFF	TGTGCCAGCACCTCCCGTAGCGTAGGGCAGTTCTTC
.	TRBV28	15	few	TRBJ2-7	CASSLTSDSTYEQYF	TGTGCCAGCAGTTTAACCTCGGACAGCACCTACGAGCAGTACTTC
TRBD1	TRBV7-2	18	.	TRBJ2-6	CASNYDRGRPSGANVLTF	TGTGCCAGCAACTATGACAGGGGGCGCCCCTCTGGGGCCAACGTCCTGACTTTC
.	TRBV5-1	13	.	TRBJ1-2	CASSLAGTGGYTF	TGCGCCAGCAGCTTGGCAGGGACGGGTGGCTACACCTTC
TRBD2	TRBV6-5	15	few	TRBJ2-7	CASSLSGSAPYEQYF	TGTGCCAGCAGTCTTAGCGGGAGTGCCCCCTACGAGCAGTACTTC
.	TRBV28	16	.	TRBJ2-7	CASSLSQVPPHYEQYF	TGTGCCAGCAGTTTGTCCCAGGTTCCCCCGCACTACGAGCAGTACTTC
TRBD2	TRBV28	14	few	TRBJ2-7	CASSNGGTPYEQYF	TGTGCCAGCAGTAACGGGGGGACTCCCTACGAGCAGTACTTC
.	TRBV9	16	few	TRBJ2-5	CALRPSGDAVLETQYF	TGTGCCCTCCGCCCGTCCGGGGACGCGGTGCTAGAGACCCAGTACTTC
.	TRBV28	14	.	TRBJ1-5	CASSVTGTPQPQHF	TGTGCCAGCAGTGTAACCGGGACCCCCCAGCCCCAGCATTTT
.	TRBV24-1	16	.	TRBJ2-1	CATSDYAGAPYNEQFF	TGTGCCACCAGTGATTATGCGGGGGCCCCCTACAATGAGCAGTTCTTC
.	TRBV7-2	15	few	TRBJ1-6	CASSSPVTYNSPLHF	TGTGCCAGCAGCTCACCGGTTACCTATAATTCACCCCTCCACTTT
TRBD1	TRBV18	15	.	TRBJ2-7	CASSPGTGLVYEQYF	TGTGCCAGCTCACCGGGGACAGGACTTGTCTACGAGCAGTACTTC